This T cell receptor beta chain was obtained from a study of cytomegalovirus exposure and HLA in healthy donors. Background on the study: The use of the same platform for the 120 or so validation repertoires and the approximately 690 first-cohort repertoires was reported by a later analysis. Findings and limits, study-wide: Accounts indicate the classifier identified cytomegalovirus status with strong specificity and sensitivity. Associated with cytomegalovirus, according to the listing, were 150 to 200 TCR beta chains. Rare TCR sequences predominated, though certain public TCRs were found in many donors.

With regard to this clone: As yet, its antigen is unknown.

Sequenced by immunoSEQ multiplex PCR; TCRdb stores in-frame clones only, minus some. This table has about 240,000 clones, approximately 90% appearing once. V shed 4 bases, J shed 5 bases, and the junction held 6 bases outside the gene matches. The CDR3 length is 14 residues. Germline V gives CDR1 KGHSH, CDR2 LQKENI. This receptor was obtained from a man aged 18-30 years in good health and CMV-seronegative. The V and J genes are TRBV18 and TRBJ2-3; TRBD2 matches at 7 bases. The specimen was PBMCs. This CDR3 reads CASSLEAGEDTQYF. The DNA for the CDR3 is TGTGCCAGCTCACTCGAGGCGGGAGAAGATACGCAGTATTTT.